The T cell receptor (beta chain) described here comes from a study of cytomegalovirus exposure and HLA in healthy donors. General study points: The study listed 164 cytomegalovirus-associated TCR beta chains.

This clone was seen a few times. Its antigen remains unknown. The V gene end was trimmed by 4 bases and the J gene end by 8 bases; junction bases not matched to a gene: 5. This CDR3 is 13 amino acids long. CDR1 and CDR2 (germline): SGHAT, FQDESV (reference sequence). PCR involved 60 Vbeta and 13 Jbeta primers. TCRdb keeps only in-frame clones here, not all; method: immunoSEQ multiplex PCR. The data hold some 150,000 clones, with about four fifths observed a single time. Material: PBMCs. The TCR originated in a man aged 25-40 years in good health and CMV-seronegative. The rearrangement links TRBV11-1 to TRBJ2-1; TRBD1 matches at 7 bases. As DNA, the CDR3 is TGTGCCAGCAGCTACAGGGGTAGCTATGAGCAGTTCTTC. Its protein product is CASSYRGSYEQFF.